These 5 T cell receptor beta chains were all obtained from the same sample, sequenced in a study of blood T cell repertoires in COVID-19. Assay used: immunoSEQ multiplex PCR; TCRdb lists only in-frame clones, some missing. The sample has fewer than 400,000 clones, 80% to 90% seen once. Specimen: PBMCs or T cells enriched from blood (not recorded which). These receptors were taken from a man aged 30-40 years who had recovered from COVID-19.

This clone has a single count. The chain uses TRBV28 and TRBJ2-7; TRBD2 aligns across 15 bases. The V gene end was trimmed by 6 bases and the J gene end by 4 bases; junction bases not matched to a gene: 13. The germline CDR1 and CDR2 sequences are MDHEN and SYDVKM. CDR3 length: 18 residues. The CDR3 is CASSLRGLAGGTKYEQYF. DNA of the CDR3: TGTGCCAGCAGCTTGCGGGGACTAGCGGGAGGTACGAAGTACGAGCAGTACTTC.

The rearrangement links TRBV11-2 to TRBJ1-2, with D unclear. Trimming took 4 bases from V and 6 from J, leaving 12 bases between them. Germline V lookup: CDR1 SGHAT, CDR2 FQNNGV. The length of the CDR3 is 13 residues. The CDR3 loop reads CASSSWEVDGYTF. In DNA form, the CDR3 reads TGTGCCAGCAGCTCGTGGGAGGTAGATGGCTACACCTTC. Drawing the rest from reference TRBV11-2 and TRBJ1-2, the complete variable domain is EAGVAQSPRYKIIEKRQSVAFWCNPISGHATLYWYQQILGQGPKLLIQFQNNGVVDDSQLPKDRFSAERLKGVDSTLKIQPAKLEDSAVYLCASSSWEVDGYTFGSGTRLTVV.

This chain links TRBV25-1 with TRBJ2-2; TRBD1 agrees at 7 bases. Looked up from germline, CDR1 is MGHDK and CDR2 is SYGVNS. This CDR3 is 14 amino acids long. V trimming: 1 base; J trimming: 8 bases; junction bases outside the gene matches: 4. The CDR3 DNA sequence: TGTGCCAGCAGTGAATTTAGGGGGCGTGGGGAGCTGTTTTTT. It encodes CASSEFRGRGELFF.

The J gene is TRBJ2-1, the V gene TRBV5-1, with D possibly matching TRBD1 (5 bases). The V end lost 4 bases, the J end lost 4 bases, and 12 bases lay between the germline ends. Per germline, CDR1 SGHRS and CDR2 YFSETQ. The CDR3 length is 14 residues. CDR3 DNA sequence: TGCGCCAGCAGCATACCGACAGCGTACAATGAGCAGTTCTTC. It translates to CASSIPTAYNEQFF.

The chain uses TRBV5-6 and TRBJ2-3, with TRBD1 identical over 9 bases. Looked up from germline, CDR1 is SGHDT and CDR2 is YYEEEE. The V gene end was trimmed by 2 bases and the J gene end by 3 bases; junction bases not matched to a gene: 1. CDR3 length equals 14 residues. The chain's CDR3 is CASSFGQGTDTQYF. The CDR3 DNA reads as TGTGCCAGCAGCTTCGGACAGGGGACAGATACGCAGTATTTT.